The 11 T cell receptor beta chains in this list originate from one sample, sequenced in a study of blood T cell repertoires in COVID-19. The method was immunoSEQ multiplex PCR; TCRdb's version includes in-frame clones alone and lacks a portion of them. The sample records under 300,000 clones, about 89% being singletons. Material: PBMCs or T cells enriched from blood (not recorded which). The receptor set was obtained from a woman under 30 who had recovered from COVID-19.

This chain connects TRBV5-6 to TRBJ1-1, with D maybe TRBD1 (6 bases). The germline gives CDR1 SGHDT, CDR2 YYEEEE. The CDR3 sequence is 18 residues long. Trimming took off 1 base at V and 0 bases at J, with 19 bases between the two ends. CDR3 nucleotides: TGTGCCAGCAGCTTGAATGAGCATTTCGGGACACTGAACACTGAAGCTTTCTTT. Amino acid sequence: CASSLNEHFGTLNTEAFF.

The sample holds one count of this clone. The CDR3 DNA is TGTGCCAGCAGCCCACAGGGGGATTATGGCTACACCTTC. Its protein is CASSPQGDYGYTF. The chain uses TRBV3-1 (or the pseudogene TRBV3-2) and TRBJ1-2; 8 nucleotides match TRBD1. CDR1 LGHDT and CDR2 YNNKEL come from the germline V gene (reference sequence). Losses at the gene ends were 4 bases for V and 5 bases for J; bases not matched to a gene: 3. The CDR3 covers 13 residues.

V gene TRBV25-1 combines with J gene TRBJ1-2, with TRBD1 identical over 10 bases. The junction had 5 bases not matched to a gene; V was cut back by 7 bases and J by 3 bases. The CDR3 spans 14 residues. CDR1 is MGHDK and CDR2 is SYGVNS in the germline V gene. CDR3 in DNA: TGTGCCAGCACCTTCGGGACAGGGGACTATGGCTACACCTTC. This codes for CASTFGTGDYGYTF.

The J gene is TRBJ1-1, the V gene TRBV7-9; the D gene is possibly TRBD1 (6 bases). Germline assignment: CDR1 SEHNR and CDR2 FQNEAQ (reference sequence). The CDR3 is 17 residues long. The V end lost 1 base, the J end lost 4 bases, and 19 bases lay between the germline ends. The CDR3 coding sequence is TGTGCCAGCAGCTTAGAGCTGCGGAACAGGGTGAGCACTGAAGCTTTCTTT. It codes for CASSLELRNRVSTEAFF.

This clone was counted a single time. The V gene is TRBV30, the J gene TRBJ1-2; D ambiguous. Looked up from germline, CDR1 is GTSNPN and CDR2 is SVGIG (reference sequence). Trimming pared 2 bases from V and 6 bases from J, leaving 13 bases between. This CDR3 has 13 amino acids. CDR3 nucleotide sequence: TGTGCCTGGAGTAGAGAAGGAGATAATGGCTACACCTTC. Residues: CAWSREGDNGYTF.

The chain is built from TRBV6-5 and TRBJ1-2; TRBD1 aligns across 7 bases. This CDR3 is 14 amino acids long. CDR1 is MNHEY and CDR2 is SVGAGI in the germline V gene. Trimming cost V 7 bases and J 7 bases; bases outside gene matches: 12. CDR3 coding DNA: TGTGCCAGCAACCTCGGACAGGTCATAAGTGGCTACACCTTC. This encodes CASNLGQVISGYTF.

V gene TRBV7-2 combines with J gene TRBJ1-2, with a possible D match to TRBD1 (5 bases). Germline V gene sequence: CDR1 SGHTA, CDR2 FQGNSA. Trimming pared 4 bases from V and 4 bases from J, leaving 10 bases between. The CDR3 consists of 13 residues. The CDR3 region is CASSSDSFYGYTF. The CDR3 DNA reads as TGTGCCAGCAGCTCCGACAGTTTCTATGGCTACACCTTC. The whole variable domain, remainder taken from reference TRBV7-2 and TRBJ1-2, is GAGVSQSPSNKVTEKGKDVELRCDPISGHTALYWYRQSLGQGLEFLIYFQGNSAPDKSGLPSDRFSAERTGGSVSTLTIQRTQQEDSAVYLCASSSDSFYGYTFGSGTRLTVV.

This clone was found once. The chain employs TRBV24-1 and TRBJ2-7; D might be TRBD2 (6 bases). This CDR3 region has 16 residues. Germline CDR1 and CDR2: KGHDR and SFDVKD. The V end lost 2 bases, the J end lost 1 base, and 14 bases lay between the germline ends. The CDR3 DNA reads as TGTGCCACCAGTGATTCCTTTGGGGACTCATCCTACGAGCAGTACTTC. Translation gives CATSDSFGDSSYEQYF.

This chain connects TRBV5-6 to TRBJ2-1; 9 positions match TRBD1. With 0 bases clipped from V and 4 bases from J, the junction kept 2 bases outside the gene matches. Germline V gives CDR1 SGHDT, CDR2 YYEEEE. This CDR3 spans 15 amino acids. The CDR3 here is CASSLVGTGYNEQFF. For the CDR3, the DNA is TGTGCCAGCAGCTTGGTGGGGACAGGGTACAATGAGCAGTTCTTC.

CDR3: CASTPERWDIYGYTF. The CDR3 nucleotides are TGTGCCAGCACCCCGGAGAGGTGGGACATCTATGGCTACACCTTC. The V gene is TRBV6-5, the J gene TRBJ1-2; the D gene is possibly TRBD1 (6 bases). The CDR3 spans 15 residues. Germline lookup yields CDR1 MNHEY and CDR2 SVGAGI. Trimming took 7 bases from V and 4 from J, leaving 19 bases between them.

The rearrangement uses TRBV13 and TRBJ1-2, with D perhaps TRBD1 (5 bases). V lost 5 bases to trimming and J lost 4 bases, with 17 bases between them. The CDR3 spans 15 residues. CDR1 is PRHDT, CDR2 FYEKMQ, per germline (reference sequence). The CDR3 loop reads CASSPGRTSGYGYTF. The CDR3, as DNA: TGTGCCAGCAGCCCAGGACGGACATCAGGCTATGGCTACACCTTC. Based on the CDR3 plus reference TRBV13 and TRBJ1-2, the full variable domain is AAGVIQSPRHLIKEKRETATLKCYPIPRHDTVYWYQQGPGQDPQFLISFYEKMQSDKGSIPDRFSAQQFSDYHSELNMSSLELGDSALYFCASSPGRTSGYGYTFGSGTRLTVV.